One sample yielded the 18 T cell receptor beta chains listed below, sequenced in a study of OX40 agonist ivuxolimab in advanced cancers. This table comes from immunoSEQ multiplex PCR, and its TCRdb copy is limited to in-frame clones, with some not included. The sample lists roughly 60,000 clones, about 88% seen once, with about 4.5% in the top ten. The source material was CD4+ or CD8+ T cells sorted from blood, sampled in a trial of the OX40 agonist ivuxolimab. These receptors were obtained from an adult with an advanced solid tumor such as melanoma, head and neck, liver or kidney cancer.

This clone has only a few counts. The chain employs TRBV4-1 and TRBJ1-2; D is uncertain. This CDR3 spans 15 amino acids. The germline gives CDR1 MGHRA, CDR2 YSYEKL. The V gene lost 0 bases and the J gene lost 7 bases, with 15 bases spanning the gap. The CDR3 region is CASSQDRVGAGGYTF. CDR3 bases: TGCGCCAGCAGCCAAGATAGAGTGGGAGCGGGTGGCTACACCTTC.

This clone was detected only a few times. The gene calls are TRBV9 and TRBJ1-1; D remains unclear. This CDR3 is 13 amino acids long. Germline-derived CDR1 and CDR2 are SGDLS and YYNGEE. V was pared by 4 bases and J by 7 bases, with 14 bases between. The CDR3 DNA reads as TGTGCCAGCAGCCCCGGTGATGGTAGTGAAGCTTTCTTT. This gives the protein CASSPGDGSEAFF.

V and J are TRBV6-6 and TRBJ2-7; D could derive from TRBD1 or TRBD2 (5 bases each). This CDR3 is 16 amino acids long. Germline loops: CDR1 MNHNY, CDR2 SVGAGI (reference sequence). The V end was cut by 2 bases, the J end by 6 bases, with 20 bases between. DNA for the CDR3: TGTGCCAGCAGTTACAGACCCGGGACGATAAGCTTCGAGCAGTACTTC. It yields the protein CASSYRPGTISFEQYF.

This clone was observed once. The chain couples TRBV30 to TRBJ2-5, with D possibly being TRBD2 (6 bases). The V gene's germline CDR1 is GTSNPN and CDR2 SVGIG (reference sequence). With 2 bases removed from V and 1 base from J, the gap between germline ends came to 11 bases. The CDR3 runs 14 residues. The CDR3 sequence: CAWSFGGFQETQYF. DNA for the CDR3: TGTGCCTGGAGTTTTGGGGGGTTCCAAGAGACCCAGTACTTC.

The chain links TRBV7-2 to TRBJ2-2, with D possibly called TRBD1 or TRBD2 (6 bases each). Germline CDR1 reads SGHTA; CDR2 reads FQGNSA. Trimming removed 1 base at V and 7 bases at J, with 16 bases between. The CDR3 is 16 residues long. CDR3: CASSLEIGGGGGELFF. The CDR3 DNA reads TGTGCCAGCAGCTTAGAGATAGGAGGGGGAGGCGGGGAGCTGTTTTTT.

The chain combines TRBV4-1 with TRBJ2-1, with D perhaps TRBD1 or TRBD2 (5 bases each). Germline CDR1 and CDR2: MGHRA and YSYEKL. The CDR3 spans 14 residues. V shed 3 bases and J shed 9 bases, with 15 bases lying between them. This CDR3 is CASSQSHGGSEQFF. The CDR3 region has the DNA TGCGCCAGCAGCCAGTCTCATGGGGGTAGTGAGCAGTTCTTC.

The sample holds one count of this clone. This chain's CDR3 is CAGQSGVQETQYF. The CDR3 DNA reads as TGTGCCGGCCAATCGGGAGTCCAAGAGACCCAGTACTTC. V is TRBV27 and J is TRBJ2-5, with D possibly being TRBD2 (6 bases). The CDR3 consists of 13 residues. Germline V CDR1 and CDR2: MNHEY, SMNVEV (reference sequence). Deletions cut 11 bases from V and 1 base from J, with 14 bases between.

This rearrangement joins TRBV5-6 to TRBJ2-1, with 13 bases that match TRBD2. Germline-derived CDR1 and CDR2 are SGHDT and YYEEEE. After removal of 7 bases from V and 5 bases from J, the junction contained 9 bases not matched to a gene. The CDR3 spans 16 residues. The CDR3 nucleotides are TGTGCCAGCTTAGGACTAGCGGGAGAGGCCGACAATGAGCAGTTCTTC. It translates to CASLGLAGEADNEQFF.

The chain recombines TRBV19 with TRBJ1-1; no firm D call. The CDR3 sequence is 13 residues long. Germline V gives CDR1 LNHDA, CDR2 SQIVND (reference sequence). V shed 0 bases and J shed 1 base, with 3 bases lying between them. CDR3 sequence reads: CASSIDGNTEAFF. The CDR3 DNA sequence: TGTGCCAGTAGTATAGATGGGAACACTGAAGCTTTCTTT.

The rearrangement uses TRBV9 and TRBJ2-3; D ambiguous. Germline V gene sequence: CDR1 SGDLS, CDR2 YYNGEE. Deletions cut 4 bases from V and 3 bases from J, with 9 bases between. This CDR3 region has 13 residues. The CDR3 DNA sequence: TGTGCCAGCAGCCTTGACTTGACAGATACGCAGTATTTT. Amino acid sequence: CASSLDLTDTQYF.

This chain connects TRBV6-5 to TRBJ2-7; TRBD2 is a possible D gene (5 bases). Trimming stripped 11 bases from V and 2 bases from J, with 13 bases between. The CDR3 has 12 residues. Germline CDR1 reads MNHEY; CDR2 reads SVGAGI. This CDR3 is CACGGQPYEQYF. The DNA of the CDR3 is TGTGCCTGCGGCGGGCAGCCCTACGAGCAGTACTTC.

Details on this clone: Different DNA sequences within this sample yield the same CDR3. V gene TRBV6-5 combines with J gene TRBJ1-1; D perhaps matches TRBD1 (6 bases). The V gene's germline CDR1 is MNHEY and CDR2 SVGAGI. The CDR3 covers 14 residues. V was pared by 2 bases and J by 0 bases, with 7 bases between. CDR3: CASSYQGLNTEAFF. The CDR3 DNA is TGTGCCAGCAGTTACCAGGGGCTGAACACTGAAGCTTTCTTT.

The chain uses TRBV10-3 and TRBJ2-7; TRBD2 aligns across 7 bases. Looked up from germline, CDR1 is ENHRY and CDR2 is SYGVKD. Trimming removed 4 bases from V and 5 bases from J; junction bases left unmatched: 8. The CDR3 runs 14 residues. The DNA of the CDR3 is TGTGCCATCAGTGCCGGGGTTGCGGGGGACGAGCAGTACTTC. It encodes CAISAGVAGDEQYF.

This sequence joins TRBV6-5 and TRBJ2-7, with 10 bases matching TRBD2. Germline assignment: CDR1 MNHEY and CDR2 SVGAGI. The ends lost 6 bases at V and 3 bases at J; junction bases unmatched: 5. CDR3 length equals 14 residues. The CDR3 DNA reads TGTGCCAGCAGGGACGGACTAGCGGACTACGAGCAGTACTTC. Translating it yields CASRDGLADYEQYF.

The chain is built from TRBV5-5 and TRBJ2-7, with 8 positions matching TRBD1. The length of the CDR3 is 15 residues. V dropped 4 bases and J dropped 0; count of bases not matched to a gene: 6. Germline CDR1 SGHKS, CDR2 YYEKEE (reference sequence). The CDR3 DNA reads TGTGCCAGCAGCGGACGGGACAGGAGCTCCTACGAGCAGTACTTC. This translates into CASSGRDRSSYEQYF.

A single count supports this clone. This rearrangement joins TRBV2 to TRBJ2-5, with D possibly being TRBD1 or TRBD2 (5 bases each). With the DNA end fitting TRBJ2-7 better, the J assignment may be wrong. Germline V gives CDR1 SNHLY, CDR2 FYNNEI. This CDR3 has 13 amino acids. CDR3 amino acids: CASKQGETSEQYF. The CDR3 DNA is TGTGCCAGCAAGCAGGGAGAGACCAGCGAGCAGTACTTC.

The rearrangement uses TRBV2 and TRBJ2-1; TRBD2 matches at 9 bases. Germline V lookup: CDR1 SNHLY, CDR2 FYNNEI. V lost 6 bases and J lost 7; bases outside the gene matches: 7. The CDR3 runs 14 residues. This CDR3 is CASRDSGGSNEQFF. For the CDR3, the DNA is TGTGCCAGCAGAGATAGCGGGGGTAGTAATGAGCAGTTCTTC.

The rearrangement links TRBV11-1 to TRBJ1-1; D remains ambiguous. Trimming took off 2 bases at V and 5 bases at J, with 6 bases between the two ends. Per germline, CDR1 SGHAT and CDR2 FQDESV (reference sequence). This CDR3 is built from 12 residues. CDR3 nucleotides: TGTGCCAGCAGCTTACGGGATACTGAAGCTTTCTTT. Its protein is CASSLRDTEAFF.